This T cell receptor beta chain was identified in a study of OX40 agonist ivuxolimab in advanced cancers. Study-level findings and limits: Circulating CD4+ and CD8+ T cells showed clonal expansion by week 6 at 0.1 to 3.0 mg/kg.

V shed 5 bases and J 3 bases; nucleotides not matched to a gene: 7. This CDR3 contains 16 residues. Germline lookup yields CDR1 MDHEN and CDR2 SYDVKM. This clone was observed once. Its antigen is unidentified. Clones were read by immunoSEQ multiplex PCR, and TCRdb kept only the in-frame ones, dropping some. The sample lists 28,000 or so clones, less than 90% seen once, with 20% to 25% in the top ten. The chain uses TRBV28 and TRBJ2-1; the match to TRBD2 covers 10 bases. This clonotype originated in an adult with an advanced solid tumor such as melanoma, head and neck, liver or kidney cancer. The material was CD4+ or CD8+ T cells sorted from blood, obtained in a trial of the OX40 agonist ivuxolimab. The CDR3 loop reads CASSPIWTSGYNEQFF. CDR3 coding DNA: TGTGCCAGCAGTCCCATCTGGACTAGCGGCTACAATGAGCAGTTCTTC. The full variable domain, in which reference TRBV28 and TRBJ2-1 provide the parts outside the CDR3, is DVKVTQSSRYLVKRTGEKVFLECVQDMDHENMFWYRQDPGLGLRLIYFSYDVKMKEKGDIPEGYSVSREKKERFSLILESASTNQTSMYLCASSPIWTSGYNEQFFGPGTRLTVL.